What follows describes a single TCR beta chain. The sample belongs to a study of PD-L1 blockade in urothelial cancer. Across the whole study: Analyses were performed on blood at 3 weeks after treatment start (the second dose) and at 6 weeks. Researchers found blood samples held a median of about 130,000 T cells.

V was pared by 3 bases and J by 5 bases, with 10 bases of the junction left unmatched. The CDR3 runs 15 residues. The germline gives CDR1 SGDLS, CDR2 YYNGEE. Time point meaning: pretreatment peripheral blood. Between 1 and 8 samples, pretreatment and on-treatment, were given by each patient. TCRdb's table, derived via immunoSEQ multiplex PCR, lists solely in-frame clones and lacks some. The sample includes over 100,000 clones, 65% to 85% seen only once; the top ten take 3.2%. The source of this sequence is a man aged 50 or older with urothelial cancer. The input for sequencing was PBMCs, taken around atezolizumab (anti-PD-L1) treatment. The chain has TRBV9 and TRBJ2-5; 7 nucleotides agree with TRBD2. The CDR3 reads CASSEAWGGRETQYF. The CDR3 nucleotides read TGTGCCAGCAGCGAGGCATGGGGGGGGAGGGAGACCCAGTACTTC. The full variable domain, completed using reference TRBV9 and TRBJ2-5, is DSGVTQTPKHLITATGQRVTLRCSPRSGDLSVYWYQQSLDQGLQFLIQYYNGEERAKGNILERFSAQQFPDLHSELNLSSLELGDSALYFCASSEAWGGRETQYFGPGTRLLVL.